This entry lists 10 T cell receptor beta chains sequenced from one sample in a study of blood T cell repertoires in COVID-19. TCRdb keeps only in-frame clones here, not all; method: immunoSEQ multiplex PCR. The sample lists 250,000 to 300,000 clones; 86% were seen once. Source material: peripheral blood. The receptor set was obtained from a woman between 25 and 40 years old with COVID-19, enrolled during active disease.

DNA of the CDR3: TGCGCCAGCAGCCGGGAAACAGTCAACGCTGGAAACACCATATATTTT. Translating gives CASSRETVNAGNTIYF. The chain employs TRBV5-1 and TRBJ1-3, with no clear D. The CDR3 totals 16 residues. V was shortened by 4 bases and J by 2 bases, with 16 bases between the two germline ends. Germline CDR1 is SGHRS and CDR2 is YFSETQ. The entire variable domain, with the rest obtained from reference TRBV5-1 and TRBJ1-3, is as follows: KAGVTQTPRYLIKTRGQQVTLSCSPISGHRSVSWYQQTPGQGLQFLFEYFSETQRNKGNFPGRFSGRQFSNSRSEMNVSTLELGDSALYLCASSRETVNAGNTIYFGEGSWLTVV.

The DNA for the CDR3 is TGCAGCGTCGACCAGGGGATGAGTCGAGGCTACACCTTC. This codes for CSVDQGMSRGYTF. The V call is TRBV29-1, the J call TRBJ1-2, with D perhaps TRBD1 (6 bases). V lost 6 bases, J lost 8 bases, and 19 bases lay in between. This CDR3 comprises 13 residues. CDR1 is SQVTM, CDR2 ANQGSEA, per germline.

V gene TRBV4-1 combines with J gene TRBJ1-2; TRBD1 might be the D (5 bases). Germline lookup yields CDR1 MGHRA and CDR2 YSYEKL. CDR3 size: 15 residues. Trimming left V 1 base short and J 4 bases short, with 13 bases between. The CDR3: CASSQVATVRYGYTF. The CDR3, as DNA: TGCGCCAGCAGCCAAGTTGCGACAGTTCGCTATGGCTACACCTTC.

This chain uses TRBV27 with TRBJ2-3; 7 bases match TRBD1. J was trimmed by 3 bases and V by 3 bases; bases with no gene match: 12. The CDR3 spans 17 residues. Germline assignment: CDR1 MNHEY and CDR2 SMNVEV (reference sequence). The CDR3 reads CASSFHTGVSWTDTQYF. The CDR3 DNA follows: TGTGCCAGCAGTTTCCACACAGGGGTCTCTTGGACAGATACGCAGTATTTT.

The chain joins TRBV19 to TRBJ1-5; D remains unclear. This CDR3 is built from 11 residues. With 8 bases removed from V and 9 bases from J, the gap between germline ends came to 11 bases. Germline CDR1 reads LNHDA; CDR2 reads SQIVND (reference sequence). The CDR3, as DNA: TGTGCCAGTTCGGAGGAGCCGCCCCAGCATTTT. Translation gives CASSEEPPQHF. Full variable domain (remainder filled in from reference TRBV19 and TRBJ1-5): DGGITQSPKYLFRKEGQNVTLSCEQNLNHDAMYWYRQDPGQGLRLIYYSQIVNDFQKGDIAEGYSVSREKKESFPLTVTSAQKNPTAFYLCASSEEPPQHFGDGTRLSIL.

The chain employs TRBV6-5 and TRBJ1-1; D is perhaps TRBD1 (6 bases). Germline V gene sequence: CDR1 MNHEY, CDR2 SVGAGI. The length of the CDR3 is 14 residues. V was cut by 6 bases and J by 0 bases, with 11 bases left in between. CDR3 nucleotides: TGTGCCAGCAGACCACAGGGTTTGAACACTGAAGCTTTCTTT. It encodes CASRPQGLNTEAFF.

The chain combines TRBV12-3 or TRBV12-4 with TRBJ2-3, with a tentative D call TRBD2 (6 bases). Between the trimmed V and J ends, which lost 6 bases and 5 bases, there was a span of 12 bases. The CDR3 totals 13 residues. CDR3 DNA: TGTGCCAGCAGCCCCTCGGGGGTAGATACGCAGTATTTT. Amino acids: CASSPSGVDTQYF.

This clone was seen more than once but under ten times. The rearrangement uses TRBV6-5 and TRBJ1-2; no firm D call. V lost 2 bases and J 8 bases, leaving 12 bases between the germline ends. This CDR3 has 13 amino acids. Germline V gives CDR1 MNHEY, CDR2 SVGAGI. This CDR3 is CASSYGGFSGYTF. The CDR3 nucleotides are TGTGCCAGCAGTTACGGAGGCTTCTCAGGCTACACCTTC.

CDR3 protein: CASSPHITDNEQFF. For the CDR3, the DNA is TGTGCCAGCAGCCCCCATATAACGGACAATGAGCAGTTCTTC. The chain joins TRBV11-3 to TRBJ2-1; D unresolved. CDR1 is SGHNT, CDR2 YENEEA, per germline. CDR3 length: 14 amino acids. V lost 5 bases and J 5 bases, leaving 13 bases between the germline ends.

This clone was recorded only once. The chain combines TRBV20-1 with TRBJ1-2, with D hard to call. CDR3 size: 13 residues. Trimming removed 3 bases from V and 7 bases from J, with 15 bases in between. Germline CDR1 reads DFQATT; CDR2 reads SNEGSKA (reference sequence). The chain's CDR3 is CSASRSPRGGYTF. The CDR3 bases are TGCAGTGCTAGTCGGAGTCCCCGGGGTGGCTACACCTTC.